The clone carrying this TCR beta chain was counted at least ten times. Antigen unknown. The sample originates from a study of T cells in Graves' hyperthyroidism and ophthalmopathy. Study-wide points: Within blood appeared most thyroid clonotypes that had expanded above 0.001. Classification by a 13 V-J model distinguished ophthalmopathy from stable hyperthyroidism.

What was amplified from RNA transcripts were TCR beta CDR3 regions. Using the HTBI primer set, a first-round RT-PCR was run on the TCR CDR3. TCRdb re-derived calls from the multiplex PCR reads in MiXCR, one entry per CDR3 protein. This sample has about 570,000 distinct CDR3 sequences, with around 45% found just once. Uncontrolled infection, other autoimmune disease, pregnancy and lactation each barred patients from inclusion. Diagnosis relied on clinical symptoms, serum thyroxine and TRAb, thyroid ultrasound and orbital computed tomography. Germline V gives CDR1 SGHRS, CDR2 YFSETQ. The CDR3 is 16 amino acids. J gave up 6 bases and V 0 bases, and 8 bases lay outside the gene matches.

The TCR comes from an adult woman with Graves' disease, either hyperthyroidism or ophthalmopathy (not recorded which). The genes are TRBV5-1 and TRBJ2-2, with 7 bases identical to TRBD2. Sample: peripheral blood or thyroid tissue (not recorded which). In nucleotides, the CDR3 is TGCGCCAGCAGCTTGGTCCCGCGGGAGCGGTCCGGGGAGCTGTTTTTT. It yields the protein CASSLVPRERSGELFF.